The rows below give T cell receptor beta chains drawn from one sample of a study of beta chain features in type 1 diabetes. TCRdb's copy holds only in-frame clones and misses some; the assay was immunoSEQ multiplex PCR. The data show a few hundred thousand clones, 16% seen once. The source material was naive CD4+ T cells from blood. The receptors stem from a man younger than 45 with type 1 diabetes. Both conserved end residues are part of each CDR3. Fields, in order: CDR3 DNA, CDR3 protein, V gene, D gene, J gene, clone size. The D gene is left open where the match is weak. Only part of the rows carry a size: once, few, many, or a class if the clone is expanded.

cdr3_nt: TGTGCCAGCAGTCGAACCGGGACAGGGATACCAGATACGCAGTATTTT
cdr3_aa: CASSRTGTGIPDTQYF
v_call: TRBV5-4
d_call: TRBD1
j_call: TRBJ2-3
clone_size: .

cdr3_nt: TGTGCCAGCAGTTTGACGTTCCGGAGGAATGAGCAGTTCTTC
cdr3_aa: CASSLTFRRNEQFF
v_call: TRBV28
d_call: .
j_call: TRBJ2-1
clone_size: few

cdr3_nt: TGCAGCGTTCTTTATAACCAGGACACCATATATTTT
cdr3_aa: CSVLYNQDTIYF
v_call: TRBV29-1
d_call: .
j_call: TRBJ1-3
clone_size: once

cdr3_nt: TGTGCCAGCAGCTCCGGGACTAGCGGATACAATGAGCAGTTCTTC
cdr3_aa: CASSSGTSGYNEQFF
v_call: TRBV5-6
d_call: TRBD2
j_call: TRBJ2-1
clone_size: .

cdr3_nt: TGTGCCAGCAGCTTAGTGTCGGCTAGCGGAGCCTACGAGCAGTACTTC
cdr3_aa: CASSLVSASGAYEQYF
v_call: TRBV7-2
d_call: TRBD2
j_call: TRBJ2-7
clone_size: few

cdr3_nt: TGTGCCAGCAGTACACCGGGACAGGGATCCTACGAGCAGTACTTC
cdr3_aa: CASSTPGQGSYEQYF
v_call: TRBV28
d_call: TRBD1
j_call: TRBJ2-7
clone_size: few

cdr3_nt: TGCAGCGTTGACTCCACAGATACGCAGTATTTT
cdr3_aa: CSVDSTDTQYF
v_call: TRBV29-1
d_call: .
j_call: TRBJ2-3
clone_size: .

cdr3_nt: TGTGCCATCAGGGGCCGGGAAGAGACCCAGTACTTC
cdr3_aa: CAIRGREETQYF
v_call: TRBV10-3
d_call: .
j_call: TRBJ2-5
clone_size: .

cdr3_nt: TGTGCCAGCAGTTTGGTAGGAGACAGGGCCACAGATACGCAGTATTTT
cdr3_aa: CASSLVGDRATDTQYF
v_call: TRBV27
d_call: TRBD1
j_call: TRBJ2-3
clone_size: .

cdr3_nt: TGTGCCAGCAGCTTAGAGGCGGGAGGGAGAACAGATACGCAGTATTTT
cdr3_aa: CASSLEAGGRTDTQYF
v_call: TRBV7-9
d_call: TRBD2
j_call: TRBJ2-3
clone_size: .

cdr3_nt: TGTGCCAGCAGCTCCCTCTACAATGAGCAGTTCTTC
cdr3_aa: CASSSLYNEQFF
v_call: TRBV5-4
d_call: .
j_call: TRBJ2-1
clone_size: few

cdr3_nt: TGCAGCGTTGTAGGACAGGGGACAGATACGCAGTATTTT
cdr3_aa: CSVVGQGTDTQYF
v_call: TRBV29-1
d_call: TRBD1
j_call: TRBJ2-3
clone_size: few

cdr3_nt: TGCGCCAGCAGTGCTAGCGGGACAACAGTAAATGAGCAGTTCTTC
cdr3_aa: CASSASGTTVNEQFF
v_call: TRBV5-1
d_call: TRBD2
j_call: TRBJ2-1
clone_size: few

cdr3_nt: TGTGCCAGCAGCCCAGTAGCGGGCTCCTACAATGAGCAGTTCTTC
cdr3_aa: CASSPVAGSYNEQFF
v_call: TRBV11-2
d_call: TRBD2
j_call: TRBJ2-1
clone_size: .

cdr3_nt: TGTGCCAGCAGCTACCCATACCGGGACTACCGGCAGTATTTT
cdr3_aa: CASSYPYRDYRQYF
v_call: TRBV7-2
d_call: TRBD2
j_call: TRBJ2-3
clone_size: .

cdr3_nt: TGTGCCAGCAAGGTTTATAGCGGGAGAACCCTCGACAATGAGCAGTTCTTC
cdr3_aa: CASKVYSGRTLDNEQFF
v_call: TRBV27
d_call: TRBD2
j_call: TRBJ2-1
clone_size: few

cdr3_nt: TGTGCCAGCAGCAGACAGGGAGTGCAAGAGACCCAGTACTTC
cdr3_aa: CASSRQGVQETQYF
v_call: TRBV5-4
d_call: TRBD1
j_call: TRBJ2-5
clone_size: .

cdr3_nt: TGTGCCAGTAGTAGGCGGGGCACAGATACGCAGTATTTT
cdr3_aa: CASSRRGTDTQYF
v_call: TRBV19
d_call: .
j_call: TRBJ2-3
clone_size: .

cdr3_nt: TGCGCCAGCAGCTTGGGGACAGGGGAGTATGGCTACACCTTC
cdr3_aa: CASSLGTGEYGYTF
v_call: TRBV5-1
d_call: TRBD1
j_call: TRBJ1-2
clone_size: .

cdr3_nt: TGCAGCGTAGCAAAGACAGATACGCAGTATTTT
cdr3_aa: CSVAKTDTQYF
v_call: TRBV29-1
d_call: .
j_call: TRBJ2-3
clone_size: few

cdr3_nt: TGCAGCGTTGAAGCTAAGCGGGTTTACAATGAGCAGTTCTTC
cdr3_aa: CSVEAKRVYNEQFF
v_call: TRBV29-1
d_call: .
j_call: TRBJ2-1
clone_size: .

cdr3_nt: TGTGCCAGCAGCCCGGGGACAGGGGGAATGTACGAGCAGTACTTC
cdr3_aa: CASSPGTGGMYEQYF
v_call: TRBV28
d_call: TRBD1
j_call: TRBJ2-7
clone_size: few

cdr3_nt: TGTGCCGGCAGGGGACCAGGAGAGACCCAGTACTTC
cdr3_aa: CAGRGPGETQYF
v_call: TRBV30
d_call: .
j_call: TRBJ2-5
clone_size: .

cdr3_nt: TGTGCCAGCAGTGTAGGTCAAACTCAGTACTTC
cdr3_aa: CASSVGQTQYF
v_call: TRBV7-9
d_call: .
j_call: TRBJ2-7
clone_size: .

cdr3_nt: TGTGCCAGCTCACCGCCCTCGGGACAGGGGGCTGGCTACACCTTC
cdr3_aa: CASSPPSGQGAGYTF
v_call: TRBV18
d_call: TRBD1
j_call: TRBJ1-2
clone_size: .

cdr3_nt: TGTGCCTGCCCGACTGATTCTTGGACTGAAGCTTTCTTT
cdr3_aa: CACPTDSWTEAFF
v_call: TRBV30
d_call: .
j_call: TRBJ1-1
clone_size: .

cdr3_nt: TGCGCCAGCAGTCATTACCTACCCGGGCCCAGGGCGTACTTC
cdr3_aa: CASSHYLPGPRAYF
v_call: TRBV23-1
d_call: .
j_call: TRBJ2-5
clone_size: few

cdr3_nt: TGCGCCAGCAGCCCGTCCCGAACGGGACAGGGATTAGGAACCTACAATGAGCAGTTCTTC
cdr3_aa: CASSPSRTGQGLGTYNEQFF
v_call: TRBV5-1
d_call: TRBD1
j_call: TRBJ2-1
clone_size: few

cdr3_nt: TGTGCCAGCAGTGGGCGACGCATCTATGGCTACACCTTC
cdr3_aa: CASSGRRIYGYTF
v_call: TRBV28
d_call: .
j_call: TRBJ1-2
clone_size: .

cdr3_nt: TGTGCCAGCAGCACAAGACCGGGACTAGCGGGATTTGGTAGTTACGAGCAGTACTTC
cdr3_aa: CASSTRPGLAGFGSYEQYF
v_call: TRBV13
d_call: TRBD2
j_call: TRBJ2-7
clone_size: .

cdr3_nt: TGCGCCAGCAGCTTGAGGACGGGACTAGCCAAAAACATTCAGTACTTC
cdr3_aa: CASSLRTGLAKNIQYF
v_call: TRBV5-1
d_call: .
j_call: TRBJ2-4
clone_size: .

cdr3_nt: TGTGCCTGGGATAAGGGACTAGCGATAACCTACGAGCAGTACTTC
cdr3_aa: CAWDKGLAITYEQYF
v_call: TRBV30
d_call: TRBD2
j_call: TRBJ2-7
clone_size: .

cdr3_nt: TGTGCCGGAAAACAGGGACAGCGCACAGATACGCAGTATTTT
cdr3_aa: CAGKQGQRTDTQYF
v_call: TRBV2
d_call: TRBD1
j_call: TRBJ2-3
clone_size: .

cdr3_nt: TGCAGCGTTGACGAAACCACAGATACGCAGTATTTT
cdr3_aa: CSVDETTDTQYF
v_call: TRBV29-1
d_call: .
j_call: TRBJ2-3
clone_size: .

cdr3_nt: TGTGCCTGGGGGCAGGGGAGCAATGAGCAGTTCTTC
cdr3_aa: CAWGQGSNEQFF
v_call: TRBV30
d_call: .
j_call: TRBJ2-1
clone_size: few

cdr3_nt: TGTGCCTGGAGTGTCTCTCGCGGAGCCTACGAGCAGTACTTC
cdr3_aa: CAWSVSRGAYEQYF
v_call: TRBV30
d_call: .
j_call: TRBJ2-7
clone_size: few

cdr3_nt: TGTGCCAGCAGCGTAGTAAGCGGGAGTACCACCGGGGAGCTGTTTTTT
cdr3_aa: CASSVVSGSTTGELFF
v_call: TRBV9
d_call: TRBD2
j_call: TRBJ2-2
clone_size: .

cdr3_nt: TGCGCCAGCAGCGCTCCCGGGACAGGGTCGGCCGGGGAGCTGTTTTTT
cdr3_aa: CASSAPGTGSAGELFF
v_call: TRBV5-1
d_call: TRBD1
j_call: TRBJ2-2
clone_size: few

cdr3_nt: TGTGCCAGCAGCCTTGGCAGTACAGCACAAGAGACCCAGTACTTC
cdr3_aa: CASSLGSTAQETQYF
v_call: TRBV5-6
d_call: .
j_call: TRBJ2-5
clone_size: .

cdr3_nt: TGTGCCAGCAGCGTAGGGATGCACGGCCAGCCCCAGCATTTT
cdr3_aa: CASSVGMHGQPQHF
v_call: TRBV9
d_call: .
j_call: TRBJ1-5
clone_size: few

cdr3_nt: TGTGCCAGCAGCCCAGCAGGGGAGACCCAGTACTTC
cdr3_aa: CASSPAGETQYF
v_call: TRBV9
d_call: .
j_call: TRBJ2-5
clone_size: .

cdr3_nt: TGTGCCAGCAGTGAGGGCGGGAGGGCAGGGGAGCAGTTCTTC
cdr3_aa: CASSEGGRAGEQFF
v_call: TRBV25-1
d_call: TRBD2
j_call: TRBJ2-1
clone_size: .

cdr3_nt: TGTGCCAGCTATTCAGGGGATGGCTACACCTTC
cdr3_aa: CASYSGDGYTF
v_call: TRBV2
d_call: .
j_call: TRBJ1-2
clone_size: few

cdr3_nt: TGTGCCAGCCTCGATAGCGGGCACAATGAGCAGTTCTTC
cdr3_aa: CASLDSGHNEQFF
v_call: TRBV25-1
d_call: TRBD2
j_call: TRBJ2-1
clone_size: .

cdr3_nt: TGTGCCAGCAGCCCAGTCCCTGGGACACTCAGGGAGACCCAGTACTTC
cdr3_aa: CASSPVPGTLRETQYF
v_call: TRBV28
d_call: .
j_call: TRBJ2-5
clone_size: .

cdr3_nt: TGCAGCGTCACCGGGACAGGGGGCAACGAGCAGTACTTC
cdr3_aa: CSVTGTGGNEQYF
v_call: TRBV29-1
d_call: TRBD1
j_call: TRBJ2-7
clone_size: .

cdr3_nt: TGTGCCAGCAGCCCGGGAAGCGCGGGAGGGGACACCGGGGAGCTGTTTTTT
cdr3_aa: CASSPGSAGGDTGELFF
v_call: TRBV11-3
d_call: TRBD2
j_call: TRBJ2-2
clone_size: few

cdr3_nt: TGTGCCAGCAGGACTTTGCGGGGAGTCTACAATGAGCAGTTCTTC
cdr3_aa: CASRTLRGVYNEQFF
v_call: TRBV7-2
d_call: .
j_call: TRBJ2-1
clone_size: few

cdr3_nt: TGCGCCAGCAGCCGTGGGACTAGCGGGAGCTACGAGCAGTACTTC
cdr3_aa: CASSRGTSGSYEQYF
v_call: TRBV4-1
d_call: TRBD2
j_call: TRBJ2-7
clone_size: .

cdr3_nt: TGTGCCAGCAAGGGAACTAGCACAGATACGCAGTATTTT
cdr3_aa: CASKGTSTDTQYF
v_call: TRBV6-5
d_call: .
j_call: TRBJ2-3
clone_size: few

cdr3_nt: TGTGCCAGCAGCTTAGTGTACAATGAGCAGTTCTTC
cdr3_aa: CASSLVYNEQFF
v_call: TRBV7-2
d_call: .
j_call: TRBJ2-1
clone_size: few

cdr3_nt: TGTGCCAGCAGTTTAGCTGGGCCCCAAGATACGCAGTATTTT
cdr3_aa: CASSLAGPQDTQYF
v_call: TRBV27
d_call: .
j_call: TRBJ2-3
clone_size: .

cdr3_nt: TGTGCCAGCAGCTCACAGGGTCTCCAAGAGACCCAGTACTTC
cdr3_aa: CASSSQGLQETQYF
v_call: TRBV7-9
d_call: .
j_call: TRBJ2-5
clone_size: .

cdr3_nt: TGTGCCAGCAGTTCCCCTGTCACAGGGCAAGAGACCCAGTACTTC
cdr3_aa: CASSSPVTGQETQYF
v_call: TRBV27
d_call: .
j_call: TRBJ2-5
clone_size: few

cdr3_nt: TGTGCCAGCAGCAAAGTAGCGGTCTCCTACGAGCAGTACTTC
cdr3_aa: CASSKVAVSYEQYF
v_call: TRBV7-2
d_call: .
j_call: TRBJ2-7
clone_size: few